These 25 T cell receptor beta chains were all obtained from the same sample, sequenced in a study of blood T cell repertoires in COVID-19. This table comes from immunoSEQ multiplex PCR, and its TCRdb copy is limited to in-frame clones, with some not included. The sample lists roughly 90,000 clones; roughly 83% were seen once. What was sequenced was peripheral blood. The receptors originated from a woman over 75 with active or convalescent COVID-19.

The rearrangement joins TRBV9 to TRBJ2-2; unclear D gene. V was pared by 0 bases and J by 6 bases, with 12 bases between. Germline V gives CDR1 SGDLS, CDR2 YYNGEE. The CDR3 runs to 15 residues. The CDR3 DNA reads TGTGCCAGCAGCGTAGCTTTAAGAGGTCCCGGGGAGCTGTTTTTT. This sequence encodes CASSVALRGPGELFF.

This clone was seen a few times. The chain combines TRBV7-9 with TRBJ2-7; no firm D call. In germline, CDR1 is SEHNR, CDR2 FQNEAQ (reference sequence). This CDR3 contains 12 residues. Trimming shortened V by 4 bases and J by 1 base, and 5 bases separated the two germline ends. The CDR3 region is CASSSYSYEQYF. The CDR3 nucleotides read TGTGCCAGCAGCTCGTATTCCTACGAGCAGTACTTC.

The DNA for the CDR3 is TGTGCCAGCAGCTTAGTTCGGGGACACCCCAATCAGCCCCAGCATTTT. The encoded protein is CASSLVRGHPNQPQHF. The rearrangement uses TRBV7-2 and TRBJ1-5, with a tentative D call TRBD1 (6 bases). V dropped 1 base and J dropped 3 bases, with 13 bases sitting between them. The CDR3 runs to 16 residues. The germline CDR1 and CDR2 sequences are SGHTA and FQGNSA.

This clone was seen a few times. The rearrangement joins TRBV28 to TRBJ2-5, with TRBD2 matching over 16 bases. The trim removed 4 bases at V and 3 bases at J, leaving 2 bases unmatched. Germline assignment: CDR1 MDHEN and CDR2 SYDVKM. CDR3 length equals 16 residues. The CDR3: CASSWGLAGGKETQYF. CDR3 coding DNA: TGTGCCAGCAGTTGGGGACTAGCGGGGGGGAAAGAGACCCAGTACTTC.

The chain combines TRBV6-1 with TRBJ1-5; tentative D call: TRBD1 (5 bases). The CDR3 is 15 residues long. The V gene lost 0 bases and the J gene lost 7 bases, with 13 bases spanning the gap. Germline loops: CDR1 MNHNS, CDR2 SASEGT. The CDR3, as DNA: TGTGCCAGCAGTGAAGCGCCGGGGGTAGGGCAGCCCCAGCATTTT. Translated, it gives CASSEAPGVGQPQHF.

The gene calls are TRBV6-1 and TRBJ1-1, with D perhaps TRBD1 (5 bases). V was clipped by 1 base and J by 5 bases, with 14 bases between them. The CDR3 contains 15 residues. Germline V gene data show CDR1 as MNHNS and CDR2 as SASEGT. The CDR3 reads CASSEVGGTRTEAFF. DNA of the CDR3: TGTGCCAGCAGTGAAGTGGGGGGGACGAGGACTGAAGCTTTCTTT.

CDR3 sequence reads: CASSSSGTNTGELFF. CDR3 bases: TGTGCCAGCAGTTCCTCCGGGACTAACACCGGGGAGCTGTTTTTT. The chain links TRBV6-5 to TRBJ2-2, with TRBD2 as a possible D gene (6 bases). This CDR3 comprises 15 residues. V was trimmed by 4 bases and J by 2 bases, leaving 11 bases between them. Looked up from germline, CDR1 is MNHEY and CDR2 is SVGAGI.

The chain uses TRBV19 and TRBJ1-2, with TRBD1 matching over 8 bases. The CDR3 loop spans 13 amino acids. Looked up from germline, CDR1 is LNHDA and CDR2 is SQIVND (reference sequence). Trimming at V came to 4 bases and at J to 8 bases, leaving 6 bases not matched to a gene. The CDR3 DNA reads TGTGCCAGTAGTACTCAGGGGGCGGTCGGCTACACCTTC. This encodes CASSTQGAVGYTF. The whole variable domain, filled in from reference TRBV19 and TRBJ1-2, reads DGGITQSPKYLFRKEGQNVTLSCEQNLNHDAMYWYRQDPGQGLRLIYYSQIVNDFQKGDIAEGYSVSREKKESFPLTVTSAQKNPTAFYLCASSTQGAVGYTFGSGTRLTVV.

The V call is TRBV6-6, the J call TRBJ2-1; D uncertain. This CDR3 region has 14 residues. V lost 4 bases to trimming and J lost 4 bases, with 11 bases between them. Germline assignment: CDR1 MNHNY and CDR2 SVGAGI (reference sequence). The CDR3 sequence: CASSLTEIYNEQFF. The CDR3 DNA is TGTGCCAGCAGTTTAACAGAGATTTACAATGAGCAGTTCTTC.

This clone was seen more than once but under ten times. This rearrangement joins TRBV5-1 to TRBJ1-5; unclear D gene. Germline CDR1 reads SGHRS; CDR2 reads YFSETQ. The CDR3 runs 13 residues. V gave up 4 bases and J gave up 0 bases, with 5 bases separating them. CDR3 amino acids: CASSRSSNQPQHF. The CDR3 DNA sequence: TGCGCCAGCAGCCGGAGTAGCAATCAGCCCCAGCATTTT.

The chain is built from TRBV4-1 and TRBJ1-1; D perhaps matches TRBD1 (6 bases). The CDR3 sequence is 18 residues long. V was clipped by 4 bases and J by 4 bases, with 25 bases between them. Germline CDR1 is MGHRA and CDR2 is YSYEKL. The CDR3 bases are TGCGCCAGCAGCCGTGAACTTAACAGGGCCCCCTGGACCACTGAAGCTTTCTTT. Amino acid sequence: CASSRELNRAPWTTEAFF.

The rearrangement uses TRBV24-1 and TRBJ1-2; D may be TRBD1 (6 bases). There are 12 residues in the CDR3. V dropped 11 bases and J dropped 2 bases, with 11 bases sitting between them. In germline, CDR1 is KGHDR, CDR2 SFDVKD. The CDR3 spells CAIQDRNYGYTF. The CDR3 region has the DNA TGTGCCATCCAGGACAGAAACTATGGCTACACCTTC.

The rearrangement joins TRBV2 to TRBJ2-3, with D hard to call. The CDR3 totals 14 residues. The germline CDR1 and CDR2 sequences are SNHLY and FYNNEI. With 3 bases removed from V and 1 base from J, the gap between germline ends came to 8 bases. Here the CDR3 reads CASSDGQGTDTQYF. CDR3 DNA sequence: TGTGCCAGCAGTGATGGGCAGGGCACAGATACGCAGTATTTT.

This clone was observed a handful of times. J is TRBJ1-4 and V is TRBV4-1; 7 bases agree with TRBD1. Germline loops: CDR1 MGHRA, CDR2 YSYEKL. This CDR3 has 18 residues. V shed 4 bases and J 2 bases; nucleotides not matched to a gene: 13. CDR3: CASSRPPAGGMTNEKLFF. In DNA form, the CDR3 reads TGCGCCAGCAGCCGCCCTCCGGCAGGGGGGATGACTAATGAAAAACTGTTTTTT.

The rearrangement uses TRBV4-3 and TRBJ2-3; TRBD1 is a possible D gene (5 bases). Per germline, CDR1 LGHNA and CDR2 YSLEER. The CDR3 has 13 residues. Trimming cost V 0 bases and J 12 bases, with 13 bases left between them. The CDR3 DNA sequence: TGCGCCAGCAGCCAAGACCACAGGTTATCACAGTATTTT. As protein: CASSQDHRLSQYF.

This clone was observed a few times. The chain is built from TRBV5-4 and TRBJ1-5, with a possible D match to TRBD1 (5 bases). Trimming shortened V by 0 bases and J by 7 bases, and 8 bases separated the two germline ends. Per the germline V gene, CDR1 is SGHNT and CDR2 is YYREEE (reference sequence). This CDR3 is 13 amino acids long. As DNA, the CDR3 is TGTGCCAGCAGCTTGGACAGGTCACAGCCCCAGCATTTT. Its protein is CASSLDRSQPQHF.

The V and J genes are TRBV4-3 and TRBJ1-6; D unclear. Germline CDR1 is LGHNA and CDR2 is YSLEER. Between the trimmed V and J ends, which lost 0 bases and 10 bases, there was a span of 13 bases. CDR3 size: 15 residues. The CDR3 sequence is CASSQEYRQGSPLHF. The CDR3 DNA sequence: TGCGCCAGCAGCCAAGAATATCGACAAGGCTCACCCCTCCACTTT.

The gene calls are TRBV30 and TRBJ2-3; maybe TRBD2 (5 bases). Germline lookup yields CDR1 GTSNPN and CDR2 SVGIG (reference sequence). The CDR3 spans 14 residues. Trimming pared 3 bases from V and 2 bases from J, leaving 12 bases between. CDR3 DNA: TGTGCCTGGAGAGGACTGAGTACCACAGATACGCAGTATTTT. Its protein product is CAWRGLSTTDTQYF.

The V and J genes are TRBV30 and TRBJ2-1; 8 bases fit TRBD2. Germline CDR1 and CDR2: GTSNPN and SVGIG (reference sequence). The CDR3 length is 17 residues. V was pared by 0 bases and J by 3 bases, with 10 bases of the junction left unmatched. CDR3 loop: CAWSVGSGLAFYNEQFF. In DNA, the CDR3 is TGTGCCTGGAGTGTAGGCTCAGGACTAGCATTCTACAATGAGCAGTTCTTC.

The rearrangement links TRBV6-5 to TRBJ2-2; maybe TRBD1 (5 bases). The germline gives CDR1 MNHEY, CDR2 SVGAGI. This CDR3 spans 12 amino acids. Trimming left V 8 bases short and J 15 bases short, with 19 bases between. As DNA, the CDR3 is TGTGCCAGCGGAAGTGGGGCAGGCAGAGTGTTTTTT. It is translated as CASGSGAGRVFF.

The chain uses TRBV7-8 and TRBJ1-5, with a weak D call TRBD1 (5 bases). V was cut by 5 bases and J by 7 bases, with 12 bases left in between. CDR1 is SGHVS and CDR2 is FQNEAQ in the germline V gene. This CDR3 region has 13 residues. The CDR3 nucleotides are TGTGCCAGCAGCCAATCTTCAGGGCAGCCCCAGCATTTT. Amino acid sequence: CASSQSSGQPQHF.

The chain has TRBV7-2 and TRBJ1-1; no firm D call. There are 16 residues in the CDR3. V shed 5 bases and J shed 0 bases, with 16 bases lying between them. Germline CDR1 reads SGHTA; CDR2 reads FQGNSA. The CDR3 spells CASSPSGVWMNTEAFF. The CDR3 DNA is TGTGCCAGCAGCCCTAGTGGCGTGTGGATGAACACTGAAGCTTTCTTT. The full variable domain, with the rest looked up from reference TRBV7-2 and TRBJ1-1, is GAGVSQSPSNKVTEKGKDVELRCDPISGHTALYWYRQSLGQGLEFLIYFQGNSAPDKSGLPSDRFSAERTGGSVSTLTIQRTQQEDSAVYLCASSPSGVWMNTEAFFGQGTRLTVV.

This clone has a handful of counts. This chain links TRBV5-1 with TRBJ1-5; TRBD1 is a possible D gene (6 bases). V lost 4 bases, J lost 0 bases, and 17 bases lay in between. Germline values: CDR1 SGHRS, CDR2 YFSETQ. CDR3 length: 17 residues. In DNA, the CDR3 is TGCGCCAGCAGCCGGCCAGGACAGACAGATAGCAATCAGCCCCAGCATTTT. Protein product: CASSRPGQTDSNQPQHF. Full variable domain (outside the CDR3, taken from reference TRBV5-1 and TRBJ1-5): KAGVTQTPRYLIKTRGQQVTLSCSPISGHRSVSWYQQTPGQGLQFLFEYFSETQRNKGNFPGRFSGRQFSNSRSEMNVSTLELGDSALYLCASSRPGQTDSNQPQHFGDGTRLSIL.

The rearrangement links TRBV5-1 to TRBJ1-2, with D unresolved. Trimming removed 1 base from V and 5 bases from J, with 9 bases in between. The CDR3 is made up of 13 amino acids. CDR1 is SGHRS, CDR2 YFSETQ, per germline. The CDR3 loop reads CASSLSPGYGYTF. The CDR3 DNA sequence: TGCGCCAGCAGCTTGAGTCCGGGATATGGCTACACCTTC.

The chain uses TRBV6-1 and TRBJ2-3, with 9 bases fitting TRBD2. CDR1 and CDR2 from the germline V gene are MNHNS and SASEGT. CDR3 size: 16 residues. Trimming at V came to 0 bases and at J to 1 base, leaving 2 bases not matched to a gene. CDR3 sequence (DNA): TGTGCCAGCAGTGAAGCCAGGACTAGCGGCACAGATACGCAGTATTTT. Its protein is CASSEARTSGTDTQYF.